Listed here are 20 T cell receptor beta chains from one sample, sequenced in a study of regulatory T cells in long-lasting Graves disease. Time point: newly diagnosed GD, antithyroid drugs for less than 3 months. TCR sequences were obtained from RNA taken from PBMCs. Relying on iRepertoire HTBI primers and Arm-PCR of CDR3 regions, the team built TCR beta libraries. TCRdb re-derived calls from the multiplex PCR reads in MiXCR, one entry per CDR3 protein. The sample has some 340,000 distinct CDR3 sequences; approximately 10% are singletons. The data were also submitted as part of a second study, on T cells in Graves' hyperthyroidism and ophthalmopathy.

This specimen consisted of peripheral blood mononuclear cells (PBMCs), obtained at new diagnosis, from a patient treated with antithyroid drugs. The receptor set was obtained from a woman aged 18-29 years with Graves disease.

The rearrangement uses TRBV2 and TRBJ2-1; 12 nucleotides line up with TRBD2. Trimming took 3 bases from V and 3 from J; bases not matched to a gene: 3. This CDR3 spans 16 amino acids. Germline V CDR1 and CDR2: SNHLY, FYNNEI. In DNA, the CDR3 is TGTGCCAGCAGTGACGGACTAGCGGGGATCTACAATGAGCAGTTCTTC. This sequence encodes CASSDGLAGIYNEQFF. The entire variable domain, with the rest obtained from reference TRBV2 and TRBJ2-1, is as follows: EPEVTQTPSHQVTQMGQEVILRCVPISNHLYFYWYRQILGQKVEFLVSFYNNEISEKSEIFDDQFSVERPDGSNFTLKIRSTKLEDSAMYFCASSDGLAGIYNEQFFGPGTRLTVL.

This clonotype came up many times. The rearrangement uses TRBV28 and TRBJ2-7, with TRBD1 matching 10 bases. The germline CDR1 and CDR2 sequences are MDHEN and SYDVKM. After removal of 5 bases from V and 5 bases from J, the junction contained 6 bases not matched to a gene. There are 14 residues in the CDR3. The CDR3 nucleotides read TGTGCCAGCAGTACAACCGGGACAGGGGACGAGCAGTACTTC. It yields the protein CASSTTGTGDEQYF.

This clonotype was recorded a few times. This sequence joins TRBV12-5 and TRBJ1-2, with TRBD1 matching over 7 bases. Germline CDR1 reads LGHNT; CDR2 reads FRNRAP. CDR3 length: 17 amino acids. J was trimmed by 3 bases and V by 2 bases; bases with no gene match: 12. CDR3 sequence (DNA): TGTGCTAGTGGTTTGCCACCCGAGAACAGGGGCCACTATGGCTACACCTTC. It is translated as CASGLPPENRGHYGYTF.

The V gene is TRBV18, the J gene TRBJ2-2; D gene unclear. Germline V gene sequence: CDR1 KGHSH, CDR2 LQKENI. The V gene lost 2 bases and the J gene lost 4 bases, with 11 bases spanning the gap. CDR3 length: 15 residues. The DNA of the CDR3 is TGTGCCAGCTCACCAACGACACTGGCCACCGGGGAGCTGTTTTTT. The encoded protein is CASSPTTLATGELFF.

This clonotype was picked up many times. CDR3 nucleotide sequence: TGTGCCAGCAGCTTGGGCAGTTCCTCCTACGAGCAGTACTTC. Protein sequence: CASSLGSSSYEQYF. The chain links TRBV7-2 to TRBJ2-7; the D is unclear. The germline V and J ends were trimmed by 3 bases and 0 bases, with 9 bases remaining between them. The germline gives CDR1 SGHTA, CDR2 FQGNSA. The CDR3 spans 14 residues.

Of note for this clonotype: No conserved phenylalanine or tryptophan ends this CDR3, so it is likely a read error. The DNA of the CDR3 is TGTGCCAGCAGCTTAGCGGGGGGGTCGGTGTGGCCGGGGGCCCCCAGGAGTTACTATGGCTACACCTGC. Its translation is CASSLAGGSVWPGAPRSYYGYTC. The rearrangement joins TRBV7-9 to TRBJ1-2; D may be TRBD1 (6 bases). Germline V gives CDR1 SEHNR, CDR2 FQNEAQ (reference sequence). This CDR3 spans 23 amino acids. Deletions cut 0 bases from V and 3 bases from J, with 35 bases between.

This clonotype was observed a few times. Possible read error: a much larger clone is one base away. The chain joins TRBV12-3 or TRBV12-4 to TRBJ1-1, with D unresolved. The CDR3 totals 12 residues. CDR3 DNA: TGTACCAGCAGTTTAGTAAGGGTGGAAGCTTTCTTT. Its protein product is CTSSLVRVEAFF.

This clonotype has a count of ten or more. This chain connects TRBV6-5 to TRBJ2-1, with TRBD1 identical over 9 bases. The ends lost 0 bases at V and 4 bases at J; junction bases unmatched: 4. The CDR3 extends over 16 amino acids. Germline V gene sequence: CDR1 MNHEY, CDR2 SVGAGI. CDR3 DNA: TGTGCCAGCAGTTACTCAGGGGACAGGGAATACAATGAGCAGTTCTTC. Amino acid sequence: CASSYSGDREYNEQFF.

This clonotype was seen repeatedly, ten times or more. The V call is TRBV29-1, the J call TRBJ1-1; 7 nucleotides align to TRBD1. V was clipped by 7 bases and J by 6 bases; unmatched bases: 11. This CDR3 has 13 amino acids. Per germline, CDR1 SQVTM and CDR2 ANQGSEA. CDR3 sequence (DNA): TGCAGCGCTCGACAGGGTTTGGTAGCTGAAGCTTTCTTT. It translates to CSARQGLVAEAFF.

This clonotype appeared many times. V and J are TRBV15 and TRBJ1-1; D call uncertain. V lost 9 bases and J 1 base, leaving 12 bases between the germline ends. Germline lookup yields CDR1 LNHNV and CDR2 YYDKDF (reference sequence). CDR3 length equals 13 residues. The CDR3: CATFEEANTEAFF. Here the CDR3 DNA reads TGTGCCACTTTTGAAGAGGCGAACACTGAAGCTTTCTTT.

This clonotype was seen at least ten times. The chain recombines TRBV7-2 with TRBJ1-1; TRBD1 might be the D (5 bases). This CDR3 is built from 13 residues. V gave up 3 bases and J gave up 11 bases, with 16 bases separating them. Germline lookup yields CDR1 SGHTA and CDR2 FQGNSA. The CDR3 here is CASSLGRAVPAFF. CDR3 coding DNA: TGTGCCAGCAGCTTGGGGCGGGCCGTGCCGGCTTTCTTT.

The table lists this clonotype with a few counts. CDR3 region: CSVGGSGNHEQFF. CDR3 DNA sequence: TGCAGCGTTGGGGGTAGCGGGAACCATGAGCAGTTCTTC. The rearrangement joins TRBV29-1 to TRBJ2-1; 8 bases line up with TRBD2. V lost 4 bases, J lost 8 bases, and 7 bases stayed unmatched. The CDR3 loop spans 13 amino acids. Germline lookup yields CDR1 SQVTM and CDR2 ANQGSEA.

This clonotype was counted only a few times. The CDR3 sequence is CASSLVGPPAAFF. The DNA of the CDR3 is TGTGCCAGCAGCTTAGTAGGGCCCCCGGCGGCTTTCTTT. The rearrangement links TRBV7-8 to TRBJ1-1, with D unresolved. The V end was cut by 1 base, the J end by 11 bases, with 14 bases between. Per germline, CDR1 SGHVS and CDR2 FQNEAQ. The CDR3 length is 13 residues.

This clonotype was seen at least ten times. The V and J genes are TRBV9 and TRBJ1-3, with a tentative D call TRBD1 (6 bases). CDR1 and CDR2 from the germline V gene are SGDLS and YYNGEE. The CDR3 is 18 residues long. V was cut by 5 bases and J by 1 base, with 22 bases left in between. The DNA of the CDR3 is TGTGCCAGCAGGCCAGGAAGGGGGATGCGATGGTCTGGAAACACCATATATTTT. As protein: CASRPGRGMRWSGNTIYF.

The chain links TRBV24-1 to TRBJ2-1; 12 bases line up with TRBD2. The J segment lost 5 bases and the V segment lost 1 base, leaving 2 bases of the junction unmatched. The germline CDR1 and CDR2 sequences are KGHDR and SFDVKD. The CDR3 runs to 16 residues. The CDR3 region is CATSDFRTSGNNEQFF. In DNA, the CDR3 is TGTGCCACCAGTGATTTCAGGACTAGCGGGAACAATGAGCAGTTCTTC.

Details on this clonotype: One junction end does not reproduce the germline sequence, and a read error may be involved. The chain recombines TRBV6-2 or TRBV6-3 with TRBJ1-5; D is uncertain. This CDR3 comprises 13 residues. Germline CDR1 is MNHEY and CDR2 is SVGEGT. CDR3 loop: CASNWIGNQSQHF. The CDR3 region has the DNA TGTGCCAGCAACTGGATCGGAAATCAGTCCCAGCATTTT.

In regard to this clonotype: This likely reflects a read error, since a far larger clone is one base away. The CDR3 here is CASSSPWGHEQFF. The CDR3 bases are TGTGCCAGCAGTTCCCCTTGGGGACACGAGCAGTTCTTC. This chain connects TRBV12-3 or TRBV12-4 to TRBJ2-1; D possibly corresponds to TRBD1 (6 bases). V was pared by 4 bases and J by 10 bases, with 14 bases between. The CDR3 totals 13 residues.

This clonotype was counted ten times or more. The chain employs TRBV7-9 and TRBJ1-1; TRBD1 is a possible D gene (6 bases). This CDR3 contains 16 residues. V lost 3 bases, J lost 2 bases, and 16 bases lay in between. Per germline, CDR1 SEHNR and CDR2 FQNEAQ (reference sequence). The chain's CDR3 is CASSLGHGAPNTEAFF. The CDR3 DNA is TGTGCCAGCAGCTTGGGACATGGGGCACCAAACACTGAAGCTTTCTTT.

In its sample, this clonotype was seen many times. The V call is TRBV15, the J call TRBJ2-1; perhaps TRBD2 as D (5 bases). In germline, CDR1 is LNHNV, CDR2 YYDKDF (reference sequence). This CDR3 contains 16 residues. V was trimmed by 3 bases and J by 8 bases, leaving 20 bases between them. The CDR3 DNA follows: TGTGCCACCAGCAGTCTTCTTCCCGGATCCGGGGATGAGCAGTTCTTC. The encoded protein is CATSSLLPGSGDEQFF.

This clonotype was seen ten or more times. The rearrangement links TRBV20-1 to TRBJ2-7, with D perhaps matching TRBD1 (6 bases). V was trimmed by 0 bases and J by 4 bases, leaving 13 bases between them. CDR1 is DFQATT, CDR2 SNEGSKA, per germline (reference sequence). CDR3 length: 14 residues. The CDR3 DNA is TGCAGTGCTAGAGATTGGGGGCAGACTTACGAGCAGTACTTC. This sequence encodes CSARDWGQTYEQYF.